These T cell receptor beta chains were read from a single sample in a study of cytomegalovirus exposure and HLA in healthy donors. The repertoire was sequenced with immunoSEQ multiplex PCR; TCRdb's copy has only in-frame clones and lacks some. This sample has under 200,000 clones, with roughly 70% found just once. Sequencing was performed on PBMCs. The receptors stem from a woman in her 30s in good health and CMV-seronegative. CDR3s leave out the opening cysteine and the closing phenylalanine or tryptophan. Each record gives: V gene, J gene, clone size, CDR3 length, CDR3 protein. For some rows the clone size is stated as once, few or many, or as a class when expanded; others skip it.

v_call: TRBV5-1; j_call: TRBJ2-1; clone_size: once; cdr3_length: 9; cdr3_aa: ASSLYYEQF
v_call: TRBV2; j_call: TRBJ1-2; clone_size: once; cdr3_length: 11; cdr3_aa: ASSGTRTYGYT
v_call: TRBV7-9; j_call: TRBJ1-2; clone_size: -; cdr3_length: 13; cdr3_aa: ASARARDRAYGYT
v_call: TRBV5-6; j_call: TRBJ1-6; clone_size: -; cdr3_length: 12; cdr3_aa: ASRYWGGKEPLH
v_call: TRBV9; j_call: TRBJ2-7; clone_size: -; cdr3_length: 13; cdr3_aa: ASSPSGQGSYEQY
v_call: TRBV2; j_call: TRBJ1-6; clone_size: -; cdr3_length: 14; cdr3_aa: ASSGRGREDNSPLH
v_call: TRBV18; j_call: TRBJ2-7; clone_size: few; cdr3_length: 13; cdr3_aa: ASSLRGQSHYEQY
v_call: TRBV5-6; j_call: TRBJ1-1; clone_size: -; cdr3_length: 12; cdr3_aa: ASRTVRGDAEAF
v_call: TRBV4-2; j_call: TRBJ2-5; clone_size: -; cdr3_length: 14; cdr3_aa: ASSQDRGGPSSTQY
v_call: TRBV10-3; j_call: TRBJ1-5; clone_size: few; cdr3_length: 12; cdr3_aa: AISAGGRGQPQH
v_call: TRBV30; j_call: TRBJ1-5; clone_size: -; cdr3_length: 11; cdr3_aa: AWSTGGVVPQH
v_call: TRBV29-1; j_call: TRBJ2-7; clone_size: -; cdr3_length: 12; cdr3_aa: SVLRSGASYEQY
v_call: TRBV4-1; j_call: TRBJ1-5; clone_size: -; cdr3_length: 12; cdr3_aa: ASSQAGSRQPQH
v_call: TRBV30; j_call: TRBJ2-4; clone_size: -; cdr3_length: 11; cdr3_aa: AWSVTGANIQY
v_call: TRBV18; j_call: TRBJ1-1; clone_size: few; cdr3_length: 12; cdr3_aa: ASSLSYDPPEAF
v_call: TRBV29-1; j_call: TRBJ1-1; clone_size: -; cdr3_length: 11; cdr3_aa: SVEWGELTEAF
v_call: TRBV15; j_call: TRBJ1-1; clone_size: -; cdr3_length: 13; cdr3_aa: ATSRDERQYTEAF
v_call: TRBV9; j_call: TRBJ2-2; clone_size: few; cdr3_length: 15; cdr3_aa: ASSVVSALGGTGELF
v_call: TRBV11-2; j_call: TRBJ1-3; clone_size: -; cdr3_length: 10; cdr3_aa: ASSFQRNTIY
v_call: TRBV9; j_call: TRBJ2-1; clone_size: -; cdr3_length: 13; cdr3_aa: ASSPITGAGSEQF
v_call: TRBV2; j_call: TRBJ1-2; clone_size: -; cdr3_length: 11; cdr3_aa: ASSQGTGAGYT
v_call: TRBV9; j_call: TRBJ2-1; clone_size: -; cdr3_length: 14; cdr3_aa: ASSEGQGAAYNEQF
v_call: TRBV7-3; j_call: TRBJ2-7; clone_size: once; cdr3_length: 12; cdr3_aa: ASSSPSGGLIQY
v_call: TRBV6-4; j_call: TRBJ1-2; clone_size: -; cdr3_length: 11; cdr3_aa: ASRAGQGSGYT
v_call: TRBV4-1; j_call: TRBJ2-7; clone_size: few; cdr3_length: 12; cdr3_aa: ASSQVLAGDEQY
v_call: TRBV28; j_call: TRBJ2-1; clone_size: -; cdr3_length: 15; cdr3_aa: ASSEPTWGQGGNEQF
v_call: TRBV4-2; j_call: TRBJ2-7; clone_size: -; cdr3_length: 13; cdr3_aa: ASSQEWAGTYEQY
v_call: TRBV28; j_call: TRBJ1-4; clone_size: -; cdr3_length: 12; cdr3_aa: ASSFTEGTKKLF
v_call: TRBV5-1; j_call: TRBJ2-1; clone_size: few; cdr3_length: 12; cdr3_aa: ASKSKGAGEYLF
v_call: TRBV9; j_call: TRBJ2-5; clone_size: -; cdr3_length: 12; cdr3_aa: ASSPGHMRETQY
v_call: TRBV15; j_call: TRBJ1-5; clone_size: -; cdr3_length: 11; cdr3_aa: ATSMGPNQPQH
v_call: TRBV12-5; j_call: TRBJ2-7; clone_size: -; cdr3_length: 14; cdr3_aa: ASGLVLGQGSYEQY
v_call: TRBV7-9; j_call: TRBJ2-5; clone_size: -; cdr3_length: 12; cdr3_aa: ASSLGGRRETQY
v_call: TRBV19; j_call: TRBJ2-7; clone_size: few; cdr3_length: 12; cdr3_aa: ASSFARGLYEQY
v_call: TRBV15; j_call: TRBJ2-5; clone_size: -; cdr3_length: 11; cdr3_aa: ATSRITSETQY
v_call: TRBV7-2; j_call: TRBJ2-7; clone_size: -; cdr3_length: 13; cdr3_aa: ASSSLAGGPWEQY
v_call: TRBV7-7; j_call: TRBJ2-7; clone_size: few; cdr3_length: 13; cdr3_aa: ASSPLAGDSYEQY
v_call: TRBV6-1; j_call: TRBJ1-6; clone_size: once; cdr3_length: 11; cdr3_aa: ASRAGGRSPLH
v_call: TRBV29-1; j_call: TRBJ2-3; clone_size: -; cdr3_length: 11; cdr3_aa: SARMTGSDTQY
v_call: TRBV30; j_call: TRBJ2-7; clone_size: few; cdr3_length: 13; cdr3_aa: AWSPLGGTGTEQY
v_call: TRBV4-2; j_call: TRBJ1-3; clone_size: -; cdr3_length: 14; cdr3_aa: ASSQQQDPSGNTIY
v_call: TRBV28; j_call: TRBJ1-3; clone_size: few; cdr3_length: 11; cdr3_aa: ASRRQGGNTIY
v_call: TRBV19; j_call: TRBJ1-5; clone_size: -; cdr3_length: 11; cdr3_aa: ASSADRDVPQH
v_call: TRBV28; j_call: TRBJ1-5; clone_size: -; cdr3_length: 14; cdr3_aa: ASSWMLDRDNQPQH
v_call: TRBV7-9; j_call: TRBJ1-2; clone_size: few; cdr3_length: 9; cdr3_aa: ASSQDGDYT
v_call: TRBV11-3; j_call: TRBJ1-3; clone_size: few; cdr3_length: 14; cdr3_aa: ASSHGQGASGNTIY
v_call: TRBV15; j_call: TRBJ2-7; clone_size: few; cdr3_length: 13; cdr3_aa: ATSRQGSGDHEQY
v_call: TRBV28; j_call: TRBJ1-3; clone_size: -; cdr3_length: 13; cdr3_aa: ASRGTGRDKNTIY
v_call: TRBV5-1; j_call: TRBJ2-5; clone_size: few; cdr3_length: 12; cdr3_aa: ASNYGTDGETQY
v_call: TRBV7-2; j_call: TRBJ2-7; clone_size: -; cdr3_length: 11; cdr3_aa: ASSSYRSYEQY
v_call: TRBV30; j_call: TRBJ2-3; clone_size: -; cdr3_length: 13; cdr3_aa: AWSWKGLPGDTQY
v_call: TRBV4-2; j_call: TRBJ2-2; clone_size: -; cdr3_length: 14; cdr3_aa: ASSQIAGGGTGELF
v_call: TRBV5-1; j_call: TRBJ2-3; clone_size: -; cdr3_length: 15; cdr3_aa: ASSPSGAAGRGDTQY
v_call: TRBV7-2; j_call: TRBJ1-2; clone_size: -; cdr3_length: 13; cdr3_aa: ASSLARTGDYGYT
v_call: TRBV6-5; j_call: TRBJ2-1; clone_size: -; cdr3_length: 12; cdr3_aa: ASNTEDRPNEQF